A selection of T cell receptor beta chains follows, all from one sample in a study of cytomegalovirus exposure and HLA in healthy donors. Profiled with immunoSEQ multiplex PCR; TCRdb holds only in-frame clones, not every one. Of 100,000 to 150,000 clones in the sample, approximately 78% were seen once. The specimen was PBMCs. The receptors derive from a man aged 40-55 years in good health and CMV-seronegative. Both conserved end residues are part of each CDR3. Fields, in order: D gene, V gene, clone size, J gene, CDR3 DNA, CDR3 protein. The D gene is left open where the match is weak. Size values are once, few and many counts, or a class for expanded clones, and some rows have none.

d_gene: TRBD1
v_gene: TRBV7-3
abundance: NA
j_gene: TRBJ1-6
CDR3nt: TGTGCCAGCAGCGTCGGGACAGGAGATTCACCCCTCCACTTT
CDR3aa: CASSVGTGDSPLHF

d_gene: NA
v_gene: TRBV27
abundance: NA
j_gene: TRBJ1-6
CDR3nt: NA
CDR3aa: CASSTSGRNSPLHF

d_gene: NA
v_gene: TRBV5-5
abundance: few
j_gene: TRBJ1-6
CDR3nt: TGTGCCAGCAGCTCCCCACGGGGGGGTAATTCACCCCTCCACTTT
CDR3aa: CASSSPRGGNSPLHF

d_gene: NA
v_gene: TRBV9
abundance: NA
j_gene: TRBJ2-3
CDR3nt: TGTGCCAGCAGCGTGAACAGTCCCACAGATACGCAGTATTTT
CDR3aa: CASSVNSPTDTQYF

d_gene: NA
v_gene: TRBV5-6
abundance: NA
j_gene: TRBJ2-7
CDR3nt: TGTGCCAGCAGCTTAGGGGGGGGCTACGCCTACGAGCAGTACTTC
CDR3aa: CASSLGGGYAYEQYF

d_gene: NA
v_gene: TRBV13
abundance: NA
j_gene: TRBJ1-1
CDR3nt: TGTGCCAGCAGCTCTTACTGGGGGGAGGACACTGAAGCTTTCTTT
CDR3aa: CASSSYWGEDTEAFF

d_gene: TRBD1
v_gene: TRBV6-6
abundance: NA
j_gene: TRBJ1-1
CDR3nt: TGTGCCAGCAGTGGACAGGTGAACACTGAAGCTTTCTTT
CDR3aa: CASSGQVNTEAFF

d_gene: NA
v_gene: TRBV7-6
abundance: NA
j_gene: TRBJ2-7
CDR3nt: TGTGCCAGCAGCTTTGGGACTGGAGAGCAGTACTTC
CDR3aa: CASSFGTGEQYF

d_gene: TRBD1
v_gene: TRBV7-2
abundance: NA
j_gene: TRBJ1-2
CDR3nt: TGTGCCAGCAGCTCGAAGACAGGGTCAAACTATGGCTACACCTTC
CDR3aa: CASSSKTGSNYGYTF

d_gene: NA
v_gene: TRBV28
abundance: few
j_gene: TRBJ2-2
CDR3nt: TGTGCCAGCAGTTACTGGGGGGATGGGAACACCGGGGAGCTGTTTTTT
CDR3aa: CASSYWGDGNTGELFF

d_gene: NA
v_gene: TRBV7-6
abundance: NA
j_gene: TRBJ2-3
CDR3nt: TGTGCCAGCAGCCCAGTAGATACGCAGTATTTT
CDR3aa: CASSPVDTQYF

d_gene: NA
v_gene: TRBV29-1
abundance: once
j_gene: TRBJ2-7
CDR3nt: TGCAGCGTTGAAGATAATAGCGCGGTTGATGGGAGTCCCTACGAGCAGTACTTC
CDR3aa: CSVEDNSAVDGSPYEQYF

d_gene: TRBD1
v_gene: TRBV19
abundance: few
j_gene: TRBJ1-2
CDR3nt: TGTGCCAGTAGACCGACAGGGGGCAACTATGGCTACACCTTC
CDR3aa: CASRPTGGNYGYTF

d_gene: TRBD2
v_gene: TRBV4-1
abundance: NA
j_gene: TRBJ2-2
CDR3nt: TGCGCCAGCAGCCAAGTAGGGACTAGAGTTTGGGAGCTGTTTTTT
CDR3aa: CASSQVGTRVWELFF

d_gene: NA
v_gene: TRBV7-9
abundance: NA
j_gene: TRBJ1-2
CDR3nt: TGTGCCAGCAGCTTCGAGGGAGGGCCCTACACCTTC
CDR3aa: CASSFEGGPYTF

d_gene: TRBD1
v_gene: TRBV2
abundance: NA
j_gene: TRBJ1-4
CDR3nt: TGTGCCAGCAGCCGGGACAGGGGAGAAGAAAAACTGTTTTTT
CDR3aa: CASSRDRGEEKLFF

d_gene: NA
v_gene: TRBV4-3
abundance: NA
j_gene: TRBJ1-5
CDR3nt: TGCGCCAGCAGCCAAGATCTGTATAGCAATCAGCCCCAGCATTTT
CDR3aa: CASSQDLYSNQPQHF

d_gene: NA
v_gene: TRBV19
abundance: NA
j_gene: TRBJ1-4
CDR3nt: TGTGCCAGTAGTTCGTCAACTTGGGAAAAACTGTTTTTT
CDR3aa: CASSSSTWEKLFF